The 12 T cell receptor beta chains listed next were all sequenced from one sample in a study of CD8 T cells in ankylosing spondylitis. Study-level findings and limits: A TCR beta motif of eight highly homologous variants appeared characteristic of ankylosing spondylitis blood.

Each CDR3 protein gets one entry after TCRdb re-called the 5' RACE reads with MiXCR. The sample holds some 700,000 distinct CDR3 sequences, around 20% seen once. These receptors' targets are unknown. Source material: blood, either unsorted or a sorted T cell fraction (not recorded which). All receptors derive from a male donor with ankylosing spondylitis.

This clonotype showed up just a few times. The chain uses TRBV20-1 and TRBJ2-7, with 7 positions matching TRBD2. The CDR3 is 15 residues long. Germline V lookup: CDR1 DFQATT, CDR2 SNEGSKA (reference sequence). V dropped 6 bases and J dropped 6; count of bases not matched to a gene: 17. CDR3 DNA: TGCAGTGCCTATAAGGCTAGCGGCCTTTCGGGCGAGCAGTACTTC. Protein: CSAYKASGLSGEQYF.

The rearrangement uses TRBV4-1 and TRBJ2-7; TRBD1 matches 9 bases. The CDR3 has 15 amino acids. Germline CDR1 is MGHRA and CDR2 is YSYEKL. Trimming at V came to 8 bases and at J to 3 bases, leaving 11 bases not matched to a gene. The CDR3: CASGLGGQGYYEQYF. The CDR3, as DNA: TGCGCCAGCGGCCTCGGGGGACAGGGATACTACGAGCAGTACTTC.

This clonotype occurred a few times. The DNA for the CDR3 is TGTGCCAGCAGCTTTACAGGGACCACTGAAGCTTTCTTT. Translating gives CASSFTGTTEAFF. The J gene is TRBJ1-1, the V gene TRBV7-3, with D possibly being TRBD1 (6 bases). Looked up from germline, CDR1 is SGHTA and CDR2 is FQGTGA. V lost 3 bases and J 4 bases, leaving 9 bases between the germline ends. The CDR3 contains 13 residues.

The chain couples TRBV30 to TRBJ2-7; 7 nucleotides agree with TRBD2. Germline CDR1 and CDR2: GTSNPN and SVGIG (reference sequence). V shed 3 bases, J shed 0 bases, and the junction held 5 bases outside the gene matches. The CDR3 is 14 amino acids. CDR3 bases: TGTGCCTGGAGAAGACTAGCTAGCTCCTACGAGCAGTACTTC. Protein product: CAWRRLASSYEQYF.

This clonotype was observed a few times. The CDR3 sequence is CASRLNTGVTYEQYF. As DNA, the CDR3 is TGTGCCAGCAGATTAAATACGGGGGTAACCTACGAGCAGTACTTC. V usage is TRBV7-2 and J usage is TRBJ2-7; TRBD2 is a possible D gene (6 bases). Germline CDR1 reads SGHTA; CDR2 reads FQGNSA. V dropped 6 bases and J dropped 2 bases, with 17 bases sitting between them. The CDR3 is 15 residues long.

The V call is TRBV30, the J call TRBJ1-1; D unresolved. The CDR3 contains 13 residues. The V gene's germline CDR1 is GTSNPN and CDR2 SVGIG (reference sequence). Trimming took off 4 bases at V and 4 bases at J, with 13 bases between the two ends. DNA for the CDR3: TGTGCCTGGAATTCGGTGGAGGGCACTGAAGCTTTCTTT. This sequence encodes CAWNSVEGTEAFF.

The chain employs TRBV9 and TRBJ1-1; tentatively, D is TRBD1 (5 bases). The CDR3 spans 15 residues. In germline, CDR1 is SGDLS, CDR2 YYNGEE. With 0 bases removed from V and 8 bases from J, the gap between germline ends came to 17 bases. The CDR3 sequence: CASSVEGTPDREAFF. Written as DNA, the CDR3 is TGTGCCAGCAGCGTAGAAGGGACTCCCGACCGAGAAGCTTTCTTT.

This clonotype has just a few counts. The chain's CDR3 is CASCINGASTDTQYF. For the CDR3, the DNA is TGTGCCAGCTGCATTAACGGAGCTAGCACAGATACGCAGTATTTT. The V call is TRBV6-1, the J call TRBJ2-3; no clear D gene. This CDR3 has 15 residues. V dropped 8 bases and J dropped 0 bases, with 15 bases sitting between them. CDR1 MNHNS and CDR2 SASEGT come from the germline V gene.

The chain has TRBV20-1 and TRBJ2-7; the match to TRBD2 covers 9 bases. This CDR3 has 15 amino acids. The ends lost 2 bases at V and 0 bases at J; junction bases unmatched: 5. Germline V CDR1 and CDR2: DFQATT, SNEGSKA (reference sequence). The CDR3 region is CSARPLAGISYEQYF. The CDR3 DNA sequence: TGCAGTGCTAGACCCCTAGCGGGGATCTCCTACGAGCAGTACTTC.

The table lists this clonotype with a few counts. The chain combines TRBV13 with TRBJ2-3; 7 bases align to TRBD2. Losses at the gene ends were 5 bases for V and 2 bases for J; bases not matched to a gene: 7. Germline values: CDR1 PRHDT, CDR2 FYEKMQ (reference sequence). CDR3 length: 15 residues. The CDR3 DNA is TGTGCCAGCAGCCGGGGGGTAGTAAACACAGATACGCAGTATTTT. Translating gives CASSRGVVNTDTQYF.

This clonotype was seen a few times. V is TRBV5-1 and J is TRBJ1-6, with D maybe TRBD1 (5 bases). This CDR3 spans 18 amino acids. Deletions cut 5 bases from V and 0 bases from J, with 18 bases between. CDR1 SGHRS and CDR2 YFSETQ come from the germline V gene. This CDR3 reads CASRAGFISDSYNSPLHF. The CDR3 region has the DNA TGCGCCAGCAGGGCAGGGTTTATCTCGGACTCCTATAATTCACCCCTCCACTTT.

This clonotype was observed a handful of times. The V call is TRBV11-2, the J call TRBJ2-3, with 15 bases lining up with TRBD2. The CDR3 length is 19 residues. Germline V gene sequence: CDR1 SGHAT, CDR2 FQNNGV. With 5 bases clipped from V and 8 bases from J, the junction kept 17 bases outside the gene matches. CDR3 coding DNA: TGTGCCAGCAGCCCAAGACCGGGACTAGCGGGGGGCCCCGTTCTTACGCAGTATTTT. Residues: CASSPRPGLAGGPVLTQYF. The full variable domain, its missing parts supplied by reference TRBV11-2 and TRBJ2-3, is EAGVAQSPRYKIIEKRQSVAFWCNPISGHATLYWYQQILGQGPKLLIQFQNNGVVDDSQLPKDRFSAERLKGVDSTLKIQPAKLEDSAVYLCASSPRPGLAGGPVLTQYFGPGTRLTVL.